One sample yielded the 11 T cell receptor beta chains listed below, sequenced in a study of T cell responses to AZD1222 COVID-19 vaccine. Method: immunoSEQ multiplex PCR; TCRdb's copy keeps in-frame clones and lacks some. This sample has around 120,000 clones, with 85% to 95% found just once. Material: peripheral blood, obtained 28 days after the second AZD1222 dose. These receptor sequences come from an adult who received the AZD1222 COVID-19 vaccine.

The chain uses TRBV7-2 and TRBJ1-1; 8 bases agree with TRBD1. The CDR3 totals 14 residues. Per germline, CDR1 SGHTA and CDR2 FQGNSA. Germline trimming cut 0 bases from V and 4 bases from J; bases unmatched to any gene: 1. CDR3 nucleotide sequence: TGTGCCAGCAGCTTAGCAACAGGGGGCACTGAAGCTTTCTTT. It translates to CASSLATGGTEAFF. The entire variable domain, with the rest obtained from reference TRBV7-2 and TRBJ1-1, is as follows: GAGVSQSPSNKVTEKGKDVELRCDPISGHTALYWYRQSLGQGLEFLIYFQGNSAPDKSGLPSDRFSAERTGGSVSTLTIQRTQQEDSAVYLCASSLATGGTEAFFGQGTRLTVV.

The rearrangement joins TRBV6-6 to TRBJ1-5; 7 bases agree with TRBD1. J lost 4 bases, V lost 2 bases, and 8 bases had no gene match. Germline loops: CDR1 MNHNY, CDR2 SVGAGI (reference sequence). The CDR3 is made up of 16 amino acids. The CDR3 DNA follows: TGTGCCAGCAGTTACCAGACAGGGAGAGGGAATCAGCCCCAGCATTTT. It codes for CASSYQTGRGNQPQHF.

The chain carries TRBV7-8 and TRBJ1-1, with D possibly being TRBD1 (5 bases). CDR1 SGHVS and CDR2 FQNEAQ come from the germline V gene. The CDR3 loop spans 14 amino acids. V was cut by 5 bases and J by 6 bases, with 16 bases left in between. The CDR3: CASSPTRWGAEAFF. The CDR3 nucleotides are TGTGCCAGCAGCCCGACCAGGTGGGGCGCTGAAGCTTTCTTT.

This sequence joins TRBV12-3 or TRBV12-4 and TRBJ2-7; D might be TRBD2 (6 bases). There are 13 residues in the CDR3. The V end lost 5 bases, the J end lost 0 bases, and 8 bases lay between the germline ends. The CDR3 spells CASSPGGSYEQYF. CDR3 DNA: TGTGCCAGCAGTCCCGGGGGCTCCTACGAGCAGTACTTC.

This clone showed up just once. V and J are TRBV7-8 and TRBJ2-7; 8 bases fit TRBD1. Germline CDR1 reads SGHVS; CDR2 reads FQNEAQ. V lost 3 bases, J lost 3 bases, and 4 bases stayed unmatched. This CDR3 has 14 residues. Here the CDR3 reads CASSLADRDYEQYF. CDR3 DNA: TGTGCCAGCAGCTTGGCGGACAGGGACTACGAGCAGTACTTC.

This clone has more than one count but fewer than ten. In DNA form, the CDR3 reads TGTGCCAGCAACGGGGACAGCCGATATAATTCACCCCTCCACTTT. This encodes CASNGDSRYNSPLHF. V and J are TRBV6-5 and TRBJ1-6, with 7 bases fitting TRBD1. From germline, CDR1 is MNHEY and CDR2 SVGAGI. The CDR3 covers 15 residues. Germline trimming cut 7 bases from V and 4 bases from J; bases unmatched to any gene: 7.

The V and J genes are TRBV2 and TRBJ2-5; unclear D gene. CDR3 length: 14 residues. The V and J ends lost 6 bases and 5 bases respectively, with 16 bases between them. Germline V gene lookup returns CDR1 SNHLY and CDR2 FYNNEI. The CDR3 here is CASRSYQAQETQYF. The CDR3 DNA is TGTGCCAGCAGATCATACCAGGCTCAGGAGACCCAGTACTTC. Drawing the rest from reference TRBV2 and TRBJ2-5, the complete variable domain is EPEVTQTPSHQVTQMGQEVILRCVPISNHLYFYWYRQILGQKVEFLVSFYNNEISEKSEIFDDQFSVERPDGSNFTLKIRSTKLEDSAMYFCASRSYQAQETQYFGPGTRLLVL.

V gene TRBV9 combines with J gene TRBJ1-2, with no clear D. V lost 0 bases and J lost 0, with 15 bases in between. This CDR3 comprises 17 residues. Germline loops: CDR1 SGDLS, CDR2 YYNGEE. The CDR3: CASSVERDHSPNYGYTF. In DNA, the CDR3 is TGTGCCAGCAGCGTAGAGAGAGATCATTCACCTAACTATGGCTACACCTTC.

J is TRBJ1-6 and V is TRBV9, with D possibly being TRBD1 (6 bases). This CDR3 has 15 amino acids. Germline loops: CDR1 SGDLS, CDR2 YYNGEE. V lost 4 bases, J lost 5 bases, and 13 bases lay in between. Here the CDR3 DNA reads TGTGCCAGCAGCCAGGGGCAGGGGAATAATTCACCCCTCCACTTT. As protein: CASSQGQGNNSPLHF.

This clone was seen once. The chain recombines TRBV25-1 with TRBJ1-5, with no clear D. V was clipped by 5 bases and J by 4 bases, with 12 bases between them. The CDR3 is 14 residues long. Germline V CDR1 and CDR2: MGHDK, SYGVNS. This CDR3 reads CASSPFGGNQPQHF. The CDR3 DNA sequence: TGTGCCAGCAGTCCCTTTGGAGGGAATCAGCCCCAGCATTTT.

V usage is TRBV6-2 or TRBV6-3 and J usage is TRBJ1-3; D gene ambiguous. In germline, CDR1 is MNHEY, CDR2 SVGEGT. Trimming pared 5 bases from V and 0 bases from J, leaving 14 bases between. This CDR3 comprises 16 residues. The CDR3 region has the DNA TGTGCCAGCAGTGGAGTGACAACCGTCTCTGGAAACACCATATATTTT. Protein product: CASSGVTTVSGNTIYF.